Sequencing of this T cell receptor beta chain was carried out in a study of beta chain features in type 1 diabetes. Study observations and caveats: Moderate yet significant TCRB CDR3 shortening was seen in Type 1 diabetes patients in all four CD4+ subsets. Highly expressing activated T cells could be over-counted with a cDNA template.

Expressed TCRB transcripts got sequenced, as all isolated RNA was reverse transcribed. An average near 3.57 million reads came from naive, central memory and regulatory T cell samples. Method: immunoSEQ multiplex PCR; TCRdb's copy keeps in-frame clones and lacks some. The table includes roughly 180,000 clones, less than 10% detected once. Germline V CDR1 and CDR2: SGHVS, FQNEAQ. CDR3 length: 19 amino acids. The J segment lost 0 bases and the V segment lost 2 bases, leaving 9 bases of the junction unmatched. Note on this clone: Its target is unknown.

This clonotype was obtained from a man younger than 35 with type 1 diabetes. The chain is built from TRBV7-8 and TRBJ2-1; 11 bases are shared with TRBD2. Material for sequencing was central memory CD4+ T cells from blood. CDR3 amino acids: CASSLSRLAGPRSYNEQFF. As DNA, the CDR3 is TGTGCCAGCAGCTTATCCCGACTAGCGGGACCCCGCTCCTACAATGAGCAGTTCTTC.